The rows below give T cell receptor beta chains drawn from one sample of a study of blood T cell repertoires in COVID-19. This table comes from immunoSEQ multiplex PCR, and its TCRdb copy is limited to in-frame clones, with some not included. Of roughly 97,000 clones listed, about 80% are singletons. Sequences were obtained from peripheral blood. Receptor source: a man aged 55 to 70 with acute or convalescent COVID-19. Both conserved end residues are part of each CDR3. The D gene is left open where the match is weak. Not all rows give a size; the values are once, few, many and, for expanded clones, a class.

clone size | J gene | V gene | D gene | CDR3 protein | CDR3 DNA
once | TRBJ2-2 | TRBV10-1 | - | CASGGTDNTGELFF | TGCGCCAGCGGAGGGACAGACAACACCGGGGAGCTGTTTTTT
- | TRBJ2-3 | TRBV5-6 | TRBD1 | CASSKTGADTQYF | TGTGCCAGCAGCAAAACAGGGGCAGATACGCAGTATTTT
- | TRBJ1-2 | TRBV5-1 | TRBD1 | CASNKIQGAYGYTF | TGCGCCAGCAATAAAATACAGGGGGCCTATGGCTACACCTTC
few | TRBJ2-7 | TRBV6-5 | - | CASSYGRASYEQYF | TGTGCCAGCAGTTACGGGCGGGCGTCCTACGAGCAGTACTTC
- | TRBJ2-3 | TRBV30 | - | CAWSSPGLDTQYF | TGTGCCTGGAGTTCGCCGGGACTAGATACGCAGTATTTT
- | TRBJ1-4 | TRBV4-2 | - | CASSHLWEGNEKLFF | TGTGCCAGCAGCCATTTATGGGAGGGTAATGAAAAACTGTTTTTT
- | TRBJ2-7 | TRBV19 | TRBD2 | CASTTSGNYYEQYF | TGTGCCAGCACGACTAGCGGGAACTACTACGAGCAGTACTTC
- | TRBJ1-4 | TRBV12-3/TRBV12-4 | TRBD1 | CASRTGGNEKLFF | TGTGCCAGCAGAACAGGGGGGAATGAAAAACTGTTTTTT
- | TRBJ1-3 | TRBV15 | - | CATSRGAGNTIYF | TGTGCCACCAGCAGAGGGGCCGGAAACACCATATATTTT
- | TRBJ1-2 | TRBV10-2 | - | CASSESSLKGRAGGYTF | TGCGCCAGCAGTGAGTCAAGTTTAAAGGGCAGGGCTGGTGGCTACACCTTC
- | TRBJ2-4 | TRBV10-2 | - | CASSDPSEHIQYF | TGCGCCAGCAGTGACCCCTCCGAGCACATTCAGTACTTC
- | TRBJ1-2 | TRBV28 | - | CATFSRQLYGYTF | TGTGCCACCTTCTCCAGACAGCTCTATGGCTACACCTTC
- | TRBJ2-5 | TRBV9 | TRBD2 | CASSLAGGLIGETQYF | TGTGCCAGCAGCCTAGCGGGAGGGCTTATAGGGGAGACCCAGTACTTC
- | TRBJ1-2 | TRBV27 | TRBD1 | CASSPPLGQAQTGYTF | TGTGCCAGCAGTCCTCCCCTAGGACAGGCTCAAACTGGCTACACCTTC
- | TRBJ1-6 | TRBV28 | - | CATARVQGYNSPLHF | TGTGCCACCGCTAGAGTACAGGGTTATAATTCACCCCTCCACTTT
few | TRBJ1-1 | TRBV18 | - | CASSPTSPEGTEAFF | TGTGCCAGCTCACCAACGTCCCCCGAGGGCACTGAAGCTTTCTTT
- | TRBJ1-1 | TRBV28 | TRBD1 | CASSRTGMNTEAFF | TGTGCCAGCAGTAGGACAGGGATGAACACTGAAGCTTTCTTT
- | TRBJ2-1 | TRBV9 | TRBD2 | CASSPRPARGGIYNEQFF | TGTGCCAGCAGCCCTAGGCCGGCTCGGGGGGGGATCTACAATGAGCAGTTCTTC
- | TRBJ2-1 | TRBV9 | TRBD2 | CASSVQSGRAWNEQFF | TGTGCCAGCAGCGTCCAGAGCGGGAGGGCGTGGAATGAGCAGTTCTTC
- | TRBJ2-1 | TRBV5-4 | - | CASSLAGAPSSYNEQFF | TGTGCCAGCAGCTTGGCAGGGGCCCCCAGCTCCTACAATGAGCAGTTCTTC
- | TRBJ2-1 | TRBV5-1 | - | CASSLAFSGPYNEQFF | TGCGCCAGCAGCTTGGCCTTTAGCGGCCCCTACAATGAGCAGTTCTTC
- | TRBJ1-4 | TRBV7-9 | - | CASSPGGGREKLFF | TGTGCCAGCAGCCCGGGCGGGGGGCGAGAAAAACTGTTTTTT
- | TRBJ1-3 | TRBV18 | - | CASSPMAPGNTIYF | TGTGCCAGCTCACCAATGGCACCTGGAAACACCATATATTTT
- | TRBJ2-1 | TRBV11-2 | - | CASSVQWTGLAYNEQFF | TGTGCCAGCAGCGTGCAGTGGACGGGACTCGCCTACAATGAGCAGTTCTTC
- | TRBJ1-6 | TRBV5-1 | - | CASSYSQGINSPLHF | TGCGCCAGCAGCTATTCCCAGGGTATCAATTCACCCCTCCACTTT
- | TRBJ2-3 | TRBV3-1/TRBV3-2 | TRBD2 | CASSQQTSGRTDTQYF | TGTGCCAGCAGCCAGCAAACTAGCGGGAGAACAGATACGCAGTATTTT
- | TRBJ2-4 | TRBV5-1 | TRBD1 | CASSLGGQGNIQYF | TGCGCCAGCAGCTTGGGGGGACAGGGAAACATTCAGTACTTC
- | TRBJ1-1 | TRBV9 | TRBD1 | CASTRQGGNTEAFF | TGTGCCAGCACAAGACAGGGAGGAAACACTGAAGCTTTCTTT
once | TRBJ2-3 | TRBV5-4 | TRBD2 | CASSYGTRRKNTQYF | TGTGCCAGCAGTTACGGGACTAGGCGAAAGAATACGCAGTATTTT
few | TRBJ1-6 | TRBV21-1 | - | CASSKAGALGPNSPLHF | TGTGCCAGCAGCAAAGCAGGGGCCCTCGGCCCAAATTCACCCCTCCACTTT
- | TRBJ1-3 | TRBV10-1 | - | CASGAGNTIYF | TGCGCGAGCGGAGCGGGAAACACCATATATTTT
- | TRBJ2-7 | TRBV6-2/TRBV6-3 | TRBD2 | CASSYPLAGGTYEQYF | TGTGCCAGCAGTTACCCCTTAGCGGGGGGAACCTACGAGCAGTACTTC
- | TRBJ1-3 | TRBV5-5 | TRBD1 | CASRMGQGLFSGNTIYF | TGTGCCAGCAGAATGGGACAGGGCCTCTTCTCTGGAAACACCATATATTTT
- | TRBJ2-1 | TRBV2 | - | CASSETNEQFF | TGTGCCAGCAGTGAAACAAATGAGCAGTTCTTC
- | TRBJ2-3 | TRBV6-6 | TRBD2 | CASSYSGGLGTDTQYF | TGTGCCAGCAGTTACTCGGGGGGACTAGGCACAGATACGCAGTATTTT
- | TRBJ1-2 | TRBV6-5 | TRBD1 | CASSRDRGMHTF | TGTGCCAGCAGCCGGGACAGGGGGATGCACACCTTC
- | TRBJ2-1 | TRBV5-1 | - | CASSFNSFIYNEQFF | TGCGCCAGCAGCTTCAACTCCTTCATATACAATGAGCAGTTCTTC
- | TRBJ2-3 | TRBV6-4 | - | CATAARSGTDTQYF | TGTGCTACTGCCGCACGTAGCGGCACAGATACGCAGTATTTT
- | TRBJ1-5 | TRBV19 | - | CASSGGVRGQPQHF | TGTGCCAGTAGTGGTGGGGTCCGGGGTCAGCCCCAGCATTTT
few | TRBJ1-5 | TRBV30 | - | CAWSGPSPSYQPQHF | TGTGCCTGGAGTGGCCCGAGCCCTAGCTATCAGCCCCAGCATTTT
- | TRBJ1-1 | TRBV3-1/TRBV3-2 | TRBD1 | CASSRGDRARTEAFF | TGTGCCAGCAGCCGGGGGGACAGGGCCCGGACTGAAGCTTTCTTT
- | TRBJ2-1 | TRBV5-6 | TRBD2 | CASSLTGGPNEQFF | TGTGCCAGCAGCTTGACGGGAGGGCCAAATGAGCAGTTCTTC